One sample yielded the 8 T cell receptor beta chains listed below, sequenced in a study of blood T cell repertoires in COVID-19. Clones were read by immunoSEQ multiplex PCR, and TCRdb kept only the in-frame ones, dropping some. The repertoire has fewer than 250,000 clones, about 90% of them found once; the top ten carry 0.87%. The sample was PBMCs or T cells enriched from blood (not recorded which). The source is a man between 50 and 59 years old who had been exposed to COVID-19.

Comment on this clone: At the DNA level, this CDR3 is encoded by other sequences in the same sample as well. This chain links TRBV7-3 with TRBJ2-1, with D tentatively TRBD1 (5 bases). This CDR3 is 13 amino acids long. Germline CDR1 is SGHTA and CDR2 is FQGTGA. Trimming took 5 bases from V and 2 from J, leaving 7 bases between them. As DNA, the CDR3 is TGTGCCAGCAGCCCAGGGACCTACAATGAGCAGTTCTTC. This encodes CASSPGTYNEQFF.

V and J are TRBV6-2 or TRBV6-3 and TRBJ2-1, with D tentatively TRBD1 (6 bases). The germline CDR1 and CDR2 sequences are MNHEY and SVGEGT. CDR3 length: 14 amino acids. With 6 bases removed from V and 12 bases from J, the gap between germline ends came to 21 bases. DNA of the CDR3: TGTGCCAGCAGCCAAATGGTGGGGGCTAACGGGCAGTTCTTC. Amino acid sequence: CASSQMVGANGQFF.

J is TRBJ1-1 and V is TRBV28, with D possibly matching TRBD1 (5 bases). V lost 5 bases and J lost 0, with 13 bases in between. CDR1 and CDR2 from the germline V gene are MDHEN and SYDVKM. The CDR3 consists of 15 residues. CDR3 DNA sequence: TGTGCCAGCAGTACCGGGGGGTCCATGAACACTGAAGCTTTCTTT. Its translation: CASSTGGSMNTEAFF.

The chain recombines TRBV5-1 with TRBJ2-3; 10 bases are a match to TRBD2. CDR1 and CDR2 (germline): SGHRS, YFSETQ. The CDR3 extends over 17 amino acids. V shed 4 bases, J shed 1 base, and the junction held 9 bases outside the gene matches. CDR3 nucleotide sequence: TGCGCCAGCAGCCTCGGGGTAGCGGGGGGACGCACAGATACGCAGTATTTT. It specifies CASSLGVAGGRTDTQYF. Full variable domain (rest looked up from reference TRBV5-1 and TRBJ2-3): KAGVTQTPRYLIKTRGQQVTLSCSPISGHRSVSWYQQTPGQGLQFLFEYFSETQRNKGNFPGRFSGRQFSNSRSEMNVSTLELGDSALYLCASSLGVAGGRTDTQYFGPGTRLTVL.

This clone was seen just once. In nucleotides, the CDR3 is TGTGCCAGCAGCCAGGGGCCGACAGGGAGGAACTACTATGGCTACACCTTC. It encodes CASSQGPTGRNYYGYTF. The V and J genes are TRBV14 and TRBJ1-2; 7 bases fit TRBD1. Trimming took 3 bases from V and 3 from J; bases not matched to a gene: 13. The germline CDR1 and CDR2 sequences are SGHDN and FVKESK. The CDR3 totals 17 residues.

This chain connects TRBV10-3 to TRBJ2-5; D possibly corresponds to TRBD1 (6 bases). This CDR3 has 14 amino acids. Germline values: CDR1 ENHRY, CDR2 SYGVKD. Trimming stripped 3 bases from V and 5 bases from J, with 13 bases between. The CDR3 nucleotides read TGTGCCATCAGTGATTTGGGGGCGCGGGAGACCCAGTACTTC. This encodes CAISDLGARETQYF.

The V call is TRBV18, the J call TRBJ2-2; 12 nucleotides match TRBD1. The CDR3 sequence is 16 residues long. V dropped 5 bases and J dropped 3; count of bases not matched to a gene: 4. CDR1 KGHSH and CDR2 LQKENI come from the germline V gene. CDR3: CASSSGTGGHTGELFF. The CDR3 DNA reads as TGTGCCAGCTCATCCGGGACAGGGGGCCACACCGGGGAGCTGTTTTTT.

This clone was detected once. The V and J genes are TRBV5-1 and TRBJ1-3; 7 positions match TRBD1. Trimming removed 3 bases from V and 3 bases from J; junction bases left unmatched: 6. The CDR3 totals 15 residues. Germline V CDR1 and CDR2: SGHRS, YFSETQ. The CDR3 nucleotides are TGCGCCAGCAGCTGGGGACAGACGTTTGGAAACACCATATATTTT. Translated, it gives CASSWGQTFGNTIYF.